The source of this T cell receptor (beta chain) is a study of blood T cell repertoires in COVID-19. The assay was immunoSEQ multiplex PCR, and TCRdb's table has in-frame clones only and misses some. The sample contains 250,000 to 300,000 clones, nearly 90% of which appear only once. V trimming: 10 bases; J trimming: 0 bases; junction bases outside the gene matches: 9. From germline, CDR1 is MDHEN and CDR2 SYDVKM. CDR3 length: 15 residues. The sequencing input was PBMCs or T cells enriched from blood (not recorded which). The chain carries TRBV28 and TRBJ2-1, with 7 bases aligning to TRBD1. The clonotype originates from a woman aged 55 to 70 who had recovered from COVID-19. The CDR3 region has the DNA TGTGCCACCCTACAGGGGACATACTCCTACAATGAGCAGTTCTTC. It is translated as CATLQGTYSYNEQFF.